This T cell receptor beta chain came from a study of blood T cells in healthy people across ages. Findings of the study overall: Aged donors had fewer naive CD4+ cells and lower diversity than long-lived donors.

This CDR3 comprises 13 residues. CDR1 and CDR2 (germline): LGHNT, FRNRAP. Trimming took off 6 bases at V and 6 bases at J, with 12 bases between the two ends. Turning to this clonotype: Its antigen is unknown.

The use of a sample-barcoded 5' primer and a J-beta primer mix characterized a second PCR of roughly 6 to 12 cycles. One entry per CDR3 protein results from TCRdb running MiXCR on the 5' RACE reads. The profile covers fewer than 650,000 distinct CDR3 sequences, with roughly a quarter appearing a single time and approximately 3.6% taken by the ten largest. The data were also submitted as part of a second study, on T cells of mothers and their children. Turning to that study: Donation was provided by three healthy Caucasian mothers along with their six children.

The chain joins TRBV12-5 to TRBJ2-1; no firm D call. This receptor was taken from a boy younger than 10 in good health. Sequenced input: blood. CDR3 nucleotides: TGTGCTAGTGGCCCCCATTATAGCAATGAGCAGTTCTTC. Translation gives CASGPHYSNEQFF.